This T cell receptor (beta chain) was sequenced for a study of radiotherapy plus CTLA-4 blockade in lung cancer. As for the study in general: Roughly a sixth of enrolled patients responded objectively, and approximately 30% had disease control.

This CDR3 has 18 residues. V was clipped by 4 bases and J by 1 base; unmatched bases: 15. The germline CDR1 and CDR2 sequences are LNHDA and SQIVND (reference sequence). The study's findings and limits: Early blood T cell clone dynamics, with interferon-beta, were reported to best predict response. Clones derived from tumor TCRs expanded in blood after radiotherapy plus ipilimumab.

Focal radiation plus CTLA-4 blockade with ipilimumab was administered to patients who had chemo-refractory metastatic non-small-cell lung cancer. TCRdb's copy holds only in-frame clones and misses some; the assay was immunoSEQ multiplex PCR. The table lists 45,000 to 55,000 clones, more than 65% of them singletons. This clone was detected only a few times. Antigen: not known. The receptor was isolated from a human donor with non-small cell lung cancer who had a partial response to radiotherapy plus ipilimumab. The sequenced sample was peripheral blood, obtained from a patient treated with radiotherapy plus ipilimumab. The chain is built from TRBV19 and TRBJ1-1, with 7 bases lining up with TRBD1. The CDR3 loop reads CASSTPKGQRLWNTEAFF. CDR3 in DNA: TGTGCCAGTAGTACACCGAAGGGACAGCGCTTATGGAACACTGAAGCTTTCTTT.